This TCR beta chain came from a study of T cell responses to AZD1222 COVID-19 vaccine. Study findings and constraints: Reportedly, nearly half of unique spike TCRs recognized epitopes outside B.1.351/B.1.1.7 mutations. It was only a handful of AZD1222 recipients who were seropositive at baseline.

A note on this clone: Its antigen is unidentified.

Data came from immunoSEQ multiplex PCR; TCRdb stores just in-frame clones and leaves some out. The sample records around 95,000 clones, 80% to 90% being singletons. The material was peripheral blood, obtained on day 0 of MenACWY control vaccination. The receptor was derived from an adult in good health.

The CDR3 loop reads CASTSKPSAMGDHTEAFF. CDR3 in DNA: TGTGCCAGCACCTCGAAACCGTCGGCGATGGGGGACCACACTGAAGCTTTCTTT. This chain links TRBV5-4 with TRBJ1-1; TRBD1 might be the D (5 bases). CDR1 and CDR2 from the germline V gene are SGHNT and YYREEE (reference sequence). The CDR3 contains 18 residues. Trimming pared 6 bases from V and 3 bases from J, leaving 27 bases between.